This T cell receptor (beta chain) was captured in a study of cytomegalovirus exposure and HLA in healthy donors. Study findings and constraints: HLA allele associations emerged for around 15,000 TCR beta sequences in a later analysis, at 0.05 false discovery rate.

In regard to this clone: No antigen is known for it.

V gave up 0 bases and J gave up 5 bases, with 15 bases separating them. Germline lookup yields CDR1 SGHNT and CDR2 YYREEE (reference sequence). The CDR3 is 16 amino acids. The PCR ran on 60 Vbeta and 13 Jbeta primers. Sequencing used immunoSEQ multiplex PCR; TCRdb keeps in-frame clones, though not all of them. Of 150,000 to 200,000 clones listed, 70% to 85% are singletons. The source material was PBMCs. This chain links TRBV5-4 with TRBJ2-4; D is possibly TRBD1 (6 bases). The sequence was obtained from a man in his forties or fifties in good health and CMV-seropositive. The CDR3, as DNA: TGTGCCAGCAGCTTGGTAGCAGGGGCGATCCAAAACATTCAGTACTTC. As protein: CASSLVAGAIQNIQYF.